The clone carrying this TCR beta chain has a handful of counts. Its antigen remains unidentified. This sample is part of a study of CD8 T cells in ankylosing spondylitis. Study-level findings and limits: Disease-linked clones were found to be CD8+ and relatively rare in peripheral blood. About 8 highly homologous variants made up a TCR beta motif, and this motif appeared characteristic of ankylosing spondylitis blood. Significant enrichment of disease-linked clones was reported in matched ankylosing spondylitis synovial fluid.

One entry per CDR3 protein, called by TCRdb with MiXCR from the 5' RACE reads. The table has around 150,000 distinct CDR3 sequences, under 45% seen once; the top ten hold approximately 14%. The germline CDR1 and CDR2 sequences are SGHRS and YFSETQ. The CDR3 spans 14 residues. Germline trimming cut 4 bases from V and 7 bases from J; bases unmatched to any gene: 9. The V call is TRBV5-1, the J call TRBJ1-2, with 8 bases matching TRBD1. Sequenced material: synovial fluid, either unsorted or a sorted T cell fraction (not recorded which). The clonotype comes from a male donor with ankylosing spondylitis. CDR3 residues: CASSRRTGRAGYTF. The DNA for the CDR3 is TGCGCCAGCAGCCGCCGGACAGGGCGTGCTGGCTACACCTTC.